What follows are 22 T cell receptor beta chains derived from one specimen sequenced in a study of cytomegalovirus exposure and HLA in healthy donors. Use of 60 Vbeta and 13 Jbeta primers characterized the PCR. Sequencing used immunoSEQ multiplex PCR; TCRdb keeps in-frame clones, though not all of them. Found here are fewer than 85,000 clones, over 60% of them singletons; the top ten hold about an eighth. The specimen sequenced was PBMCs. The receptors shown here come from a male donor in good health and CMV-seropositive.

The chain employs TRBV18 and TRBJ2-7; 13 bases are shared with TRBD2. CDR1 and CDR2 (germline): KGHSH, LQKENI. The length of the CDR3 is 17 residues. V was clipped by 3 bases and J by 7 bases; unmatched bases: 12. The CDR3 sequence is CASSPAGLAGASGEQYF. In DNA form, the CDR3 reads TGTGCCAGCTCACCCGCCGGACTAGCGGGAGCTTCAGGAGAGCAGTACTTC. Looking up the rest from reference TRBV18 and TRBJ2-7 gives the full variable domain: NAGVMQNPRHLVRRRGQEARLRCSPMKGHSHVYWYRQLPEEGLKFMVYLQKENIIDESGMPKERFSAEFPKEGPSILRIQQVVRGDSAAYFCASSPAGLAGASGEQYFGPGTRLTVT.

The chain carries TRBV27 and TRBJ2-4, with 9 bases lining up with TRBD1. This CDR3 comprises 14 residues. Germline V gene data show CDR1 as MNHEY and CDR2 as SMNVEV (reference sequence). The V gene end was trimmed by 6 bases and the J gene end by 6 bases; junction bases not matched to a gene: 6. As DNA, the CDR3 is TGTGCCAGCAGCCTACAGGGGGCAGGAAACATTCAGTACTTC. Residues: CASSLQGAGNIQYF.

Turning to this clone: This clone may be a read error of a much larger clone one base away. The genes are TRBV4-1 and TRBJ2-3, with 12 bases identical to TRBD1. Trimming cost V 7 bases and J 5 bases; bases outside gene matches: 10. The CDR3 covers 16 residues. The germline V gene encodes CDR1 MGHRA and CDR2 YSYEKL. As DNA, the CDR3 is TGCGCCAGCAACCAGACGGGACAGGGGGCAAGAGATACGCAGTATTTT. Its translation is CASNQTGQGARDTQYF.

The V call is TRBV27, the J call TRBJ2-7, with 7 bases identical to TRBD2. Unmatched junction bases numbered 2, after V lost 2 bases and J lost 7 bases. The germline CDR1 and CDR2 sequences are MNHEY and SMNVEV (reference sequence). The CDR3 has 12 residues. CDR3 nucleotide sequence: TGTGCCAGCAGTTTAACGCGGGGGGAGCAGTACTTC. It yields the protein CASSLTRGEQYF.

The V and J genes are TRBV14 and TRBJ1-2; D ambiguous. The CDR3 has 13 residues. In germline, CDR1 is SGHDN, CDR2 FVKESK. Trimming shortened V by 4 bases and J by 4 bases, and 10 bases separated the two germline ends. The CDR3 here is CASSPPGSYGYTF. DNA for the CDR3: TGTGCCAGCAGCCCTCCGGGGAGCTATGGCTACACCTTC.

The chain combines TRBV27 with TRBJ2-4, with D possibly TRBD2 on 7 matching bases. V shed 6 bases and J shed 0 bases, with 30 bases lying between them. This CDR3 is 21 amino acids long. Germline V gene data show CDR1 as MNHEY and CDR2 as SMNVEV (reference sequence). CDR3 protein: CASSNSIGGADRRLAKNIQYF. In nucleotides, the CDR3 is TGTGCCAGCAGCAACTCTATAGGGGGGGCCGATCGGAGGCTAGCCAAAAACATTCAGTACTTC.

CDR3 coding DNA: TGTGCCAGTAGTATAGTAAAGGGTAGGAGGGGGCTTACAGATACGCAGTATTTT. It encodes CASSIVKGRRGLTDTQYF. V and J are TRBV19 and TRBJ2-3, with D perhaps matching TRBD1 (7 bases). CDR1 LNHDA and CDR2 SQIVND come from the germline V gene (reference sequence). V lost 1 base to trimming and J lost 3 bases, with 20 bases between them. This CDR3 is built from 18 residues.

The rearrangement joins TRBV7-9 to TRBJ1-2, with D unclear. Germline V gene sequence: CDR1 SEHNR, CDR2 FQNEAQ (reference sequence). The CDR3 has 13 residues. The V and J ends lost 8 bases and 8 bases respectively, with 18 bases between them. Here the CDR3 reads CASDARGISGYTF. The CDR3 nucleotides read TGTGCCAGCGACGCCCGGGGTATCTCCGGCTACACCTTC.

The V and J genes are TRBV5-1 and TRBJ2-3; D is possibly TRBD1 (5 bases). Germline V CDR1 and CDR2: SGHRS, YFSETQ. Trimming stripped 0 bases from V and 2 bases from J, with 7 bases between. The CDR3 runs 14 residues. The CDR3 loop reads CASSLEGVTDTQYF. DNA of the CDR3: TGCGCCAGCAGCTTGGAAGGGGTCACAGATACGCAGTATTTT.

The chain joins TRBV6-1 to TRBJ1-2, with 11 bases matching TRBD1. V dropped 3 bases and J dropped 5; count of bases not matched to a gene: 8. This CDR3 comprises 16 residues. Germline loops: CDR1 MNHNS, CDR2 SASEGT. The CDR3 protein is CASSDLGQGGSYGYTF. The CDR3 DNA reads TGTGCCAGCAGTGATTTGGGACAGGGGGGAAGTTATGGCTACACCTTC.

This clone was seen once. This chain connects TRBV6-5 to TRBJ2-2; possibly TRBD2 for D (6 bases). The V end was cut by 4 bases, the J end by 9 bases, with 15 bases between. CDR3 size: 14 residues. The germline V gene has CDR1 MNHEY and CDR2 SVGAGI. As DNA, the CDR3 is TGTGCCAGCAGTTTACCGGGAGCCCACCGGGAGCTGTTTTTT. It encodes CASSLPGAHRELFF.

This clone is a singleton in its sample. The chain uses TRBV5-4 and TRBJ2-3; D not resolved. V was cut by 0 bases and J by 2 bases, with 10 bases left in between. The CDR3 extends over 15 amino acids. In germline, CDR1 is SGHNT, CDR2 YYREEE (reference sequence). The CDR3 is CASSLDSYHTDTQYF. The DNA of the CDR3 is TGTGCCAGCAGCTTGGACTCATACCACACAGATACGCAGTATTTT.

The chain has TRBV7-9 and TRBJ2-7; 7 bases agree with TRBD2. This CDR3 is built from 15 residues. With V trimmed by 3 bases and J by 6 bases, 11 bases remained unmatched. CDR1 is SEHNR and CDR2 is FQNEAQ in the germline V gene (reference sequence). The CDR3 loop reads CASSFNAGEVGEQYF. The CDR3 DNA follows: TGTGCCAGCAGCTTCAATGCGGGAGAGGTCGGCGAGCAGTACTTC.

The chain uses TRBV4-1 and TRBJ2-3, with 8 bases aligning to TRBD2. Trimming at V came to 0 bases and at J to 3 bases, leaving 8 bases not matched to a gene. From germline, CDR1 is MGHRA and CDR2 YSYEKL. CDR3 length: 17 residues. CDR3 region: CASSQDHGGAVTDTQYF. Here the CDR3 DNA reads TGCGCCAGCAGCCAAGATCACGGGGGGGCGGTTACAGATACGCAGTATTTT.

The genes are TRBV9 and TRBJ2-1, with 7 bases identical to TRBD1. Germline V gene lookup returns CDR1 SGDLS and CDR2 YYNGEE. After removal of 4 bases from V and 0 bases from J, the junction contained 10 bases not matched to a gene. This CDR3 contains 17 residues. The CDR3 sequence is CASSIEQGLLSYNEQFF. DNA for the CDR3: TGTGCCAGCAGCATCGAACAGGGGCTACTCTCCTACAATGAGCAGTTCTTC.

Points on this clone: One end of the junction varies from germline; a read error may be responsible. The rearrangement joins TRBV7-9 to TRBJ2-7, with 9 bases identical to TRBD2. Germline V gene data show CDR1 as SEHNR and CDR2 as FQNEAQ (reference sequence). The CDR3 length is 17 residues. The CDR3 sequence is CSSSLIEAGGDSYEQYF. The CDR3 DNA is TGTTCCAGCAGCTTAATTGAGGCGGGGGGGGACTCCTACGAGCAGTACTTC.

The chain employs TRBV6-5 and TRBJ2-1, with 7 bases identical to TRBD1. This CDR3 is built from 14 residues. After removal of 2 bases from V and 5 bases from J, the junction contained 3 bases not matched to a gene. Germline CDR1 and CDR2: MNHEY and SVGAGI. This chain's CDR3 is CASSYEQGNNEQFF. In nucleotides, the CDR3 is TGTGCCAGCAGTTACGAACAGGGGAACAATGAGCAGTTCTTC.

V usage is TRBV19 and J usage is TRBJ1-2; 9 nucleotides agree with TRBD1. J was trimmed by 4 bases and V by 5 bases; bases with no gene match: 5. Germline CDR1 reads LNHDA; CDR2 reads SQIVND (reference sequence). This CDR3 has 14 residues. The CDR3 DNA follows: TGTGCCAGTAGTGGCACAGGGGGCGGCTATGGCTACACCTTC. Protein product: CASSGTGGGYGYTF.

The chain has TRBV7-8 and TRBJ2-7, with 10 bases that match TRBD2. The ends lost 2 bases at V and 4 bases at J; junction bases unmatched: 8. There are 16 residues in the CDR3. Germline V gives CDR1 SGHVS, CDR2 FQNEAQ. In nucleotides, the CDR3 is TGTGCCAGCAGCTTACTCTCTAGCGGGGGAAGTTACGAGCAGTACTTC. Its translation is CASSLLSSGGSYEQYF.

This clone showed up just a few times. V is TRBV13 and J is TRBJ2-2, with 9 bases matching TRBD1. Germline values: CDR1 PRHDT, CDR2 FYEKMQ (reference sequence). The CDR3 consists of 16 residues. With V trimmed by 4 bases and J by 6 bases, 9 bases remained unmatched. CDR3 sequence: CASSWPGQGKSGELFF. The CDR3 region has the DNA TGTGCCAGCAGCTGGCCGGGACAGGGAAAATCCGGGGAGCTGTTTTTT.

V usage is TRBV5-4 and J usage is TRBJ1-3, with D possibly matching TRBD1 (5 bases). The CDR3 has 13 residues. Germline V CDR1 and CDR2: SGHNT, YYREEE (reference sequence). V dropped 4 bases and J dropped 2 bases, with 7 bases sitting between them. CDR3 region: CASSGGAGNTIYF. CDR3 coding DNA: TGTGCCAGCAGCGGGGGGGCTGGAAACACCATATATTTT.

This rearrangement joins TRBV15 to TRBJ1-5; D call uncertain. V lost 0 bases and J 7 bases, leaving 4 bases between the germline ends. The germline V gene has CDR1 LNHNV and CDR2 YYDKDF (reference sequence). The CDR3 has 12 amino acids. The CDR3 loop is CATSRDRQPQHF. CDR3 DNA sequence: TGTGCCACCAGCAGAGACAGGCAGCCCCAGCATTTT.